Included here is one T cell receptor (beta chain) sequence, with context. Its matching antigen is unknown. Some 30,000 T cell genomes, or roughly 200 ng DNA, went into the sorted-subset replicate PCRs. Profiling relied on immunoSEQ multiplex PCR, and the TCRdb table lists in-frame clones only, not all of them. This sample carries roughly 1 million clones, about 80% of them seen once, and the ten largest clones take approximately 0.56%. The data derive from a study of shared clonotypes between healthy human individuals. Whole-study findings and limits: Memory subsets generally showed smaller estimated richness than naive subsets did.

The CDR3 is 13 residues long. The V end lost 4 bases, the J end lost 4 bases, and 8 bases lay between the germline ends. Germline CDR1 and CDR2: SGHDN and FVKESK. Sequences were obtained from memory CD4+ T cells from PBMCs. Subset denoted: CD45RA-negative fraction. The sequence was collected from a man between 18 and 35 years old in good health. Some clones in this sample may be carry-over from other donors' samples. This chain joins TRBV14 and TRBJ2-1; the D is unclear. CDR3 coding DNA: TGTGCCAGCAGCCTCACAGTGTACAATGAGCAGTTCTTC. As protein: CASSLTVYNEQFF.